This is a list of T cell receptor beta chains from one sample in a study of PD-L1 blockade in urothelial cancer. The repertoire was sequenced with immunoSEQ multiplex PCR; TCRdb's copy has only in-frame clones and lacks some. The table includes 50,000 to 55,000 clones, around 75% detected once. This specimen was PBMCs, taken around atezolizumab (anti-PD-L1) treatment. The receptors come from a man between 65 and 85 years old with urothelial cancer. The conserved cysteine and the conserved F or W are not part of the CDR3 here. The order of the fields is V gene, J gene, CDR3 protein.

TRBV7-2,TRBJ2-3,ASSARQGAGDTQY
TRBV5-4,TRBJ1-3,ASSFQGGGNTIY
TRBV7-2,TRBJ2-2,ASSLRIGGLNTGELF
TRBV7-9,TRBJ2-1,ASSPRGTYNEQF
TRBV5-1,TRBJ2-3,ASHFGDHRGDTQY
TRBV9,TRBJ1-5,ASSRSNSNQPQH
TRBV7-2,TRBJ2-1,ASSQGGPSSYNEQF
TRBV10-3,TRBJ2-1,ATRGSGSSSYNEQF
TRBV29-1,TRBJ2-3,SSEGGTDGGTDTQY
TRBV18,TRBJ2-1,ASSRDSYNEQF
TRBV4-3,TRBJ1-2,ASSQDGGENT
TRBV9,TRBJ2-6,ASSVEGSGANVLT
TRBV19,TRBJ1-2,ASSMRGGRLSGYT
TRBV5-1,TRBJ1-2,ASSPEGTAGYT
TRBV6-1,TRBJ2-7,ASSKSGSPYEQY
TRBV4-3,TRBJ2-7,ASSLRISYEQY
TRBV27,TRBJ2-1,ASKGGTSGFNEQF
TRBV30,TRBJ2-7,AWRAAGSSYEQY
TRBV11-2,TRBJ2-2,ASSLSGTGGPNTGELF
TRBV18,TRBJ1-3,ASSRGTGSSGNTIY
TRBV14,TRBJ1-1,ASSQLLRDRGRGAF
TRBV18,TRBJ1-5,ASSPDRNQPQH
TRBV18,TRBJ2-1,ASCTRDNNEQF
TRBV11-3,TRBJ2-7,ASSLGRASYEQY
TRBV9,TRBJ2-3,ASSVRTGGELGPGTDTQY
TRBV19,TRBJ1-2,ASSMVGQGVKIT
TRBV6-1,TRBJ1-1,ASSEETVRMKAF
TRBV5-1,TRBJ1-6,ASSLSYNSPLH
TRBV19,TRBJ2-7,ASSQDKSSYEQY
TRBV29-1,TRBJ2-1,SGGQGLSNEQF
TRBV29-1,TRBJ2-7,SVSHRGTEQY
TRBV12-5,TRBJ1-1,ASGPWEGGNTEAF
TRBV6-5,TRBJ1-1,ASRRDRGNTEAF
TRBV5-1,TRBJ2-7,ASTFREGAYEQY
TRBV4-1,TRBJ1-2,ASSQDRGSAAIGGYT
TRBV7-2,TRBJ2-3,ASSPRTSGITDTQY
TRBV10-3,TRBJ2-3,AIKGLGSADTQY
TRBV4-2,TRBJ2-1,ASSRRGLAGGLTINEQF
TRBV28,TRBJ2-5,ASRGLLAGGAETQY
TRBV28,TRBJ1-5,ASSSQGAGQPQH
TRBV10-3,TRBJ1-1,ATVSTGTGKGEAF
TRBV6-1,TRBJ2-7,ASGVGGSSYEQY
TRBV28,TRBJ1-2,ASRQVGRFYGYT
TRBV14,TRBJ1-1,ASSQETGVTF
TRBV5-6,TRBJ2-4,ASSSARLAGLKQNIQY
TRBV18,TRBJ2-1,ASSTTSGNEQF
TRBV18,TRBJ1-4,ASSPPPTGGRTNEKLF
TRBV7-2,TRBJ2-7,ASSLGPRGGQGYYEQY
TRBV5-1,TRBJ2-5,ASSRQGRETQY
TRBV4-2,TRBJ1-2,ASSRRGGEGGYT
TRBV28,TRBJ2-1,ASSFQLAGVRRYSSYNEQF
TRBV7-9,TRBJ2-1,ASSQPWTSGVNEQF